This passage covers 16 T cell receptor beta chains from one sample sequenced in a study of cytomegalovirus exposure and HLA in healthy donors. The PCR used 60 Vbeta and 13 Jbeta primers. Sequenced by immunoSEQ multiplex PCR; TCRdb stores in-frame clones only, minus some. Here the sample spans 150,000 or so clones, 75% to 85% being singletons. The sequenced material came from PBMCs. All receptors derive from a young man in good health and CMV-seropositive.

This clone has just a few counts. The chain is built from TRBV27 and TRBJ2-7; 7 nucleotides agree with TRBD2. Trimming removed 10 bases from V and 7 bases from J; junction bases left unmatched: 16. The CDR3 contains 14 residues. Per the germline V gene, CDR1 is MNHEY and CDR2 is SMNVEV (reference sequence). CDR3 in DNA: TGTGCCACCATGGGTCGGGCTAGCGGAAAGGAGCAGTACTTC. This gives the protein CATMGRASGKEQYF.

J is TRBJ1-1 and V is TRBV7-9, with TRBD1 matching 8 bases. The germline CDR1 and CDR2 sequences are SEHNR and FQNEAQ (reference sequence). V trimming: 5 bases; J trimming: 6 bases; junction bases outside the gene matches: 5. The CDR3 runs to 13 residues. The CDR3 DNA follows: TGTGCCAGCAGCCAACAGGGGGGTCCTGAAGCTTTCTTT. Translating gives CASSQQGGPEAFF.

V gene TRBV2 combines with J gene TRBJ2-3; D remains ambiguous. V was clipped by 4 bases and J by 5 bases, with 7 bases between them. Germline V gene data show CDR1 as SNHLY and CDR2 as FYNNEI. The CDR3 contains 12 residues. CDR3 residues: CASSVTGDTQYF. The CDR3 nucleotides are TGTGCCAGCAGTGTAACGGGAGATACGCAGTATTTT.

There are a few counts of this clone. The CDR3 region has the DNA TGCGCCAGCAGCCAAGGGGACTCGGTCGCGAGAAACACCATATATTTT. This encodes CASSQGDSVARNTIYF. The chain recombines TRBV4-3 with TRBJ1-3, with a possible D match to TRBD1 (5 bases). The germline V gene encodes CDR1 LGHNA and CDR2 YSLEER. Trimming cost V 1 base and J 5 bases, with 15 bases left between them. CDR3 length: 16 residues.

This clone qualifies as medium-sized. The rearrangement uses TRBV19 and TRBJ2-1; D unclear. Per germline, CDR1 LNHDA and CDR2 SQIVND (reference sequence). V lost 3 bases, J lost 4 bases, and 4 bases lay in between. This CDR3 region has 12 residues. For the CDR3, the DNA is TGTGCCAGTAGTATGTCGTACAATGAGCAGTTCTTC. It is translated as CASSMSYNEQFF. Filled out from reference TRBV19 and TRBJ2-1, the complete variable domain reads DGGITQSPKYLFRKEGQNVTLSCEQNLNHDAMYWYRQDPGQGLRLIYYSQIVNDFQKGDIAEGYSVSREKKESFPLTVTSAQKNPTAFYLCASSMSYNEQFFGPGTRLTVL.

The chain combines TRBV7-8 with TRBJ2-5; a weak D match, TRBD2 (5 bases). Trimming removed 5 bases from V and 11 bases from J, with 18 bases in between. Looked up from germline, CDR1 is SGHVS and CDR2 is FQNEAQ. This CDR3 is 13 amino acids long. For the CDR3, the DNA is TGTGCCAGCAGCGAAGGAGGTGTTGGGGAGCAGTACTTC. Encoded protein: CASSEGGVGEQYF.

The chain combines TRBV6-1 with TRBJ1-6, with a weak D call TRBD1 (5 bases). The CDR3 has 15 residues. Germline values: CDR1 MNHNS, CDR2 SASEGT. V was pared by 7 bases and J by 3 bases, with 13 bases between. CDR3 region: CASIQDSLYNSPLHF. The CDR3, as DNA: TGTGCCAGCATCCAAGACAGCCTCTATAATTCACCCCTCCACTTT.

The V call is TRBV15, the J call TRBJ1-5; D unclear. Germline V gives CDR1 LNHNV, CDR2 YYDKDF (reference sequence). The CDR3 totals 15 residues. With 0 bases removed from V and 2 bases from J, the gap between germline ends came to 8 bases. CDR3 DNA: TGTGCCACCAGCAGAGATGCGGGAGGCAATCAGCCCCAGCATTTT. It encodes CATSRDAGGNQPQHF.

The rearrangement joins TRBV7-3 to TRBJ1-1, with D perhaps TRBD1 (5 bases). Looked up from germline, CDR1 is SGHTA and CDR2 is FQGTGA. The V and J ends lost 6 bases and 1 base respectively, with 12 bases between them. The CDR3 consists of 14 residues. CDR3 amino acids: CASRGTVKNTEAFF. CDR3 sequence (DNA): TGTGCCAGCAGGGGGACTGTGAAGAACACTGAAGCTTTCTTT.

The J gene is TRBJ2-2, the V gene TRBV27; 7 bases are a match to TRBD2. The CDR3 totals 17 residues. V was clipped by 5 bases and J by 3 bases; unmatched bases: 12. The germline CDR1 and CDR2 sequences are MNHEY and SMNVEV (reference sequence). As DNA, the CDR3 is TGTGCCAGCAGTCCGAACCGGGGGGTCTTTTACACCGGGGAGCTGTTTTTT. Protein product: CASSPNRGVFYTGELFF.

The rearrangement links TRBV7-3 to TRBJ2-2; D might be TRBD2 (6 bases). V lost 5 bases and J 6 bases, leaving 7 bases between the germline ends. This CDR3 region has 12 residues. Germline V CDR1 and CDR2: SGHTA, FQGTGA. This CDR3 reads CASSAGPGELFF. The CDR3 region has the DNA TGTGCCAGCAGCGCGGGACCCGGGGAGCTGTTTTTT. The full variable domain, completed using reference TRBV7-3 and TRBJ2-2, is GAGVSQTPSNKVTEKGKYVELRCDPISGHTALYWYRQSLGQGPEFLIYFQGTGAADDSGLPNDRFFAVRPEGSVSTLKIQRTERGDSAVYLCASSAGPGELFFGEGSRLTVL.

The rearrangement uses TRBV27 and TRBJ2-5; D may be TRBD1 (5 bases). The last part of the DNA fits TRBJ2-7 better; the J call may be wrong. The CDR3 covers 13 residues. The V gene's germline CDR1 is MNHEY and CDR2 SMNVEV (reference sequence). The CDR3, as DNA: TGTGCCAGCAGAGTCTTAGGGGCCTACGAGCAGTACTTC. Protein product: CASRVLGAYEQYF.

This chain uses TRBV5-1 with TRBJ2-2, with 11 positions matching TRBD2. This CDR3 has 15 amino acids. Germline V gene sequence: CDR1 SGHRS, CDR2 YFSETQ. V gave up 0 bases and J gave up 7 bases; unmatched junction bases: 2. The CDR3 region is CASSLELAGVGELFF. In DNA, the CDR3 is TGCGCCAGCAGCTTGGAACTAGCGGGGGTCGGGGAGCTGTTTTTT.

CDR3 amino acids: CSATGQFEAFF. The CDR3, as DNA: TGCAGTGCGACCGGACAGTTTGAAGCTTTCTTT. The genes are TRBV20-1 and TRBJ1-1; weak D call: TRBD1 (6 bases). The CDR3 covers 11 residues. Trimming pared 6 bases from V and 7 bases from J, leaving 12 bases between. The germline V gene encodes CDR1 DFQATT and CDR2 SNEGSKA (reference sequence).

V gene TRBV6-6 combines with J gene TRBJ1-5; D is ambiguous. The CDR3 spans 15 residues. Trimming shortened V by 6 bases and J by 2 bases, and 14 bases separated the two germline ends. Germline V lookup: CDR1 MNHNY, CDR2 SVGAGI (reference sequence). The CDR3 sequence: CASSGSGSGNQPQHF. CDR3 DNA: TGTGCCAGCAGCGGATCGGGGTCTGGCAATCAGCCCCAGCATTTT.

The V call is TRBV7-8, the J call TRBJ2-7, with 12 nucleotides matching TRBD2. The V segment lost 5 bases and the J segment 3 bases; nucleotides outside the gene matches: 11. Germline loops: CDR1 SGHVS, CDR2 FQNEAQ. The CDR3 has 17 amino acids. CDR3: CASSQRTSGKRYYEQYF. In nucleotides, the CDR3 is TGTGCCAGCAGCCAAAGGACTAGCGGGAAAAGGTACTACGAGCAGTACTTC.